This T cell receptor beta chain was captured in a study of blood T cell repertoires in COVID-19. For the study at large: T cells, B-cell-depleted T cells, or PBMCs supplied cDNA or gDNA.

Germline V gene lookup returns CDR1 MNHEY and CDR2 SMNVEV (reference sequence). The CDR3 has 17 amino acids. The V gene lost 4 bases and the J gene lost 5 bases, with 22 bases spanning the gap. Produced via immunoSEQ multiplex PCR; TCRdb's table is partial and in-frame only. The data show approximately 200,000 clones, under 90% seen once. The TCR originated in a person in their 70s with COVID-19, enrolled during active disease. The sample comprised peripheral blood. V usage is TRBV27 and J usage is TRBJ2-3, with D possibly being TRBD2 (6 bases). The CDR3 DNA is TGTGCCAGCAGTTCACAAACGGGACTGCTCCAGGGAGATACGCAGTATTTT. Translated, it gives CASSSQTGLLQGDTQYF.